One and the same sample provided the 25 T cell receptor beta chains below, sequenced in a study of blood T cell repertoires in COVID-19. Clones were sequenced by immunoSEQ multiplex PCR, and TCRdb holds only the in-frame ones, with some missing. Of about 210,000 clones listed, about 86% are singletons. The sequenced sample was peripheral blood. Receptors were obtained from a man aged 18 to 29 with active or convalescent COVID-19.

The J gene is TRBJ2-7, the V gene TRBV19; perhaps TRBD2 as D (5 bases). Between the trimmed V and J ends, which lost 4 bases and 4 bases, there was a span of 20 bases. From germline, CDR1 is LNHDA and CDR2 SQIVND (reference sequence). This CDR3 has 16 residues. CDR3 residues: CASSTKSTGIVYEQYF. CDR3 DNA sequence: TGTGCCAGTAGTACAAAATCCACCGGGATAGTTTACGAGCAGTACTTC. The variable domain in full, completed from reference TRBV19 and TRBJ2-7, reads DGGITQSPKYLFRKEGQNVTLSCEQNLNHDAMYWYRQDPGQGLRLIYYSQIVNDFQKGDIAEGYSVSREKKESFPLTVTSAQKNPTAFYLCASSTKSTGIVYEQYFGPGTRLTVT.

The chain combines TRBV6-5 with TRBJ1-2; D remains ambiguous. Trimming stripped 6 bases from V and 1 base from J, with 12 bases between. CDR3 length: 14 amino acids. From germline, CDR1 is MNHEY and CDR2 SVGAGI. CDR3 nucleotide sequence: TGTGCCAGCAGCCGCGGCGGGTATAACTATGGCTACACCTTC. Its protein product is CASSRGGYNYGYTF.

V gene TRBV7-2 combines with J gene TRBJ2-2; D is ambiguous. The germline gives CDR1 SGHTA, CDR2 FQGNSA. Trimming pared 4 bases from V and 4 bases from J, leaving 7 bases between. The length of the CDR3 is 13 residues. The CDR3 here is CASSSSFTGELFF. Written as DNA, the CDR3 is TGTGCCAGCAGCTCCAGTTTCACCGGGGAGCTGTTTTTT.

This chain joins TRBV11-2 and TRBJ1-4; D unclear. This CDR3 comprises 14 residues. Trimming cost V 7 bases and J 4 bases, with 13 bases left between them. Germline assignment: CDR1 SGHAT and CDR2 FQNNGV. CDR3 nucleotide sequence: TGTGCCAGCACTCCCCGAGGGAATAATGAAAAACTGTTTTTT. It specifies CASTPRGNNEKLFF.

This chain uses TRBV3-1 (or the pseudogene TRBV3-2) with TRBJ2-7; 10 bases map to TRBD1. Germline trimming cut 4 bases from V and 3 bases from J; bases unmatched to any gene: 15. The CDR3 has 18 residues. The germline CDR1 and CDR2 sequences are LGHDT and YNNKEL (reference sequence). In DNA form, the CDR3 reads TGTGCCAGCAGCCCCAGTCACCCGGGACAGGGGTCCCTCTACGAGCAGTACTTC. Translating gives CASSPSHPGQGSLYEQYF.

The CDR3 is CASSPTAGNSYEQYF. The CDR3 region has the DNA TGTGCCAGCAGCCCAACTGCAGGGAACTCCTACGAGCAGTACTTC. The V gene is TRBV6-5, the J gene TRBJ2-7; possible D gene TRBD1, 5 bases. This CDR3 spans 15 amino acids. V dropped 6 bases and J dropped 0 bases, with 15 bases sitting between them. The germline V gene has CDR1 MNHEY and CDR2 SVGAGI.

V and J are TRBV5-1 and TRBJ1-1; D is unresolved. From germline, CDR1 is SGHRS and CDR2 YFSETQ. Trimming removed 0 bases at V and 2 bases at J, with 8 bases between. The CDR3 runs to 14 residues. CDR3 bases: TGCGCCAGCAGCTTGGCAGGCGCAAACACTGAAGCTTTCTTT. Encoded protein: CASSLAGANTEAFF. The complete variable domain, with remaining parts taken from reference TRBV5-1 and TRBJ1-1, reads KAGVTQTPRYLIKTRGQQVTLSCSPISGHRSVSWYQQTPGQGLQFLFEYFSETQRNKGNFPGRFSGRQFSNSRSEMNVSTLELGDSALYLCASSLAGANTEAFFGQGTRLTVV.

The chain uses TRBV11-2 and TRBJ2-7; D possibly corresponds to TRBD2 (5 bases). The CDR3 is 11 residues long. Germline V gene sequence: CDR1 SGHAT, CDR2 FQNNGV. The V end lost 5 bases, the J end lost 7 bases, and 9 bases lay between the germline ends. The DNA of the CDR3 is TGTGCCAGCAGCACCTGGAGGGAGCAGTACTTC. It specifies CASSTWREQYF.

This chain connects TRBV28 to TRBJ1-1; 7 bases match TRBD1. Germline loops: CDR1 MDHEN, CDR2 SYDVKM. The CDR3 covers 14 residues. V was pared by 6 bases and J by 5 bases, with 9 bases of the junction left unmatched. The CDR3 coding sequence is TGTGCCAGCAGCCTAATATACAGGGGTACTGAAGCTTTCTTT. This gives the protein CASSLIYRGTEAFF.

The chain couples TRBV5-5 to TRBJ2-2, with 11 nucleotides matching TRBD2. Trimming took 4 bases from V and 7 from J; bases not matched to a gene: 9. Germline V gene data show CDR1 as SGHKS and CDR2 as YYEKEE (reference sequence). This CDR3 is built from 16 residues. CDR3 coding DNA: TGTGCCAGCAGCCCTATAGCGGGAGGGGTTGGCGGGGAGCTGTTTTTT. Its protein is CASSPIAGGVGGELFF.

The V and J genes are TRBV29-1 and TRBJ1-2, with TRBD1 identical over 7 bases. V lost 4 bases and J lost 6; bases outside the gene matches: 14. Germline V gene data show CDR1 as SQVTM and CDR2 as ANQGSEA. The CDR3 contains 15 residues. The chain's CDR3 is CSVVKGASPADGYTF. The CDR3 bases are TGCAGCGTTGTCAAGGGGGCCTCCCCCGCGGATGGCTACACCTTC.

The chain joins TRBV6-5 to TRBJ1-1, with D unclear. The V gene's germline CDR1 is MNHEY and CDR2 SVGAGI. The CDR3 contains 14 residues. Between the trimmed V and J ends, which lost 6 bases and 4 bases, there was a span of 15 bases. Here the CDR3 reads CASSKMRVGTEAFF. CDR3 sequence (DNA): TGTGCCAGCAGCAAAATGAGGGTGGGCACTGAAGCTTTCTTT.

The gene calls are TRBV29-1 and TRBJ1-2; D might be TRBD1 (6 bases). This CDR3 has 15 residues. CDR1 is SQVTM, CDR2 ANQGSEA, per germline. Trimming took off 0 bases at V and 0 bases at J, with 11 bases between the two ends. In DNA, the CDR3 is TGCAGCGTTGAAGATGGACAGCGTACTAACTATGGCTACACCTTC. It encodes CSVEDGQRTNYGYTF.

V is TRBV11-1 and J is TRBJ2-1; 10 bases align to TRBD1. J lost 3 bases, V lost 4 bases, and 6 bases had no gene match. From germline, CDR1 is SGHAT and CDR2 FQDESV (reference sequence). CDR3 size: 16 residues. The CDR3 loop reads CASSYSGTGDYNEQFF. The CDR3 DNA is TGTGCCAGCAGCTATTCCGGGACAGGGGACTACAATGAGCAGTTCTTC. Full variable domain (outside the CDR3, taken from reference TRBV11-1 and TRBJ2-1): EAEVAQSPRYKITEKSQAVAFWCDPISGHATLYWYRQILGQGPELLVQFQDESVVDDSQLPKDRFSAERLKGVDSTLKIQPAELGDSAMYLCASSYSGTGDYNEQFFGPGTRLTVL.

The genes are TRBV30 and TRBJ2-5; 7 bases are a match to TRBD1. The CDR3 has 13 amino acids. CDR1 is GTSNPN, CDR2 SVGIG, per germline (reference sequence). V dropped 3 bases and J dropped 7; count of bases not matched to a gene: 8. CDR3 nucleotide sequence: TGTGCCTGGAGAGCGACAGGGCAGGTGACCCAGTACTTC. It translates to CAWRATGQVTQYF.

The chain uses TRBV7-2 and TRBJ2-7; 7 bases line up with TRBD1. The germline V gene has CDR1 SGHTA and CDR2 FQGNSA. The trim removed 8 bases at V and 7 bases at J, leaving 14 bases unmatched. CDR3 size: 14 residues. The CDR3 reads CASGSGTALMEQYF. CDR3 DNA sequence: TGTGCCAGCGGATCCGGGACAGCTTTGATGGAGCAGTACTTC.

V gene TRBV2 combines with J gene TRBJ1-5; 7 nucleotides line up with TRBD1. CDR3 size: 14 residues. V gave up 6 bases and J gave up 0 bases; unmatched junction bases: 2. Germline V gene data show CDR1 as SNHLY and CDR2 as FYNNEI. This CDR3 is CASRGQYSNQPQHF. The CDR3 bases are TGTGCCAGCAGGGGACAGTATAGCAATCAGCCCCAGCATTTT.

J is TRBJ1-1 and V is TRBV25-1; maybe TRBD1 (5 bases). This CDR3 contains 15 residues. V was trimmed by 6 bases and J by 2 bases, leaving 16 bases between them. Germline CDR1 and CDR2: MGHDK and SYGVNS. DNA for the CDR3: TGTGCCAGCAGCGACCGACAGCGAACCAACACTGAAGCTTTCTTT. Translation gives CASSDRQRTNTEAFF.

A single count supports this clone. The chain is built from TRBV5-1 and TRBJ2-5; no definite D call. Per germline, CDR1 SGHRS and CDR2 YFSETQ. The length of the CDR3 is 11 residues. Trimming took 5 bases from V and 5 from J, leaving 7 bases between them. The CDR3 region is CASRLEETQYF. The CDR3 DNA reads TGCGCCAGCAGGCTGGAGGAGACCCAGTACTTC.

CDR3 loop: CAISEDLGNQPQHF. The CDR3 bases are TGTGCCATCAGTGAGGATCTAGGCAATCAGCCCCAGCATTTT. The chain uses TRBV10-3 and TRBJ1-5; D not resolved. Germline lookup yields CDR1 ENHRY and CDR2 SYGVKD. The CDR3 sequence is 14 residues long. V lost 2 bases, J lost 2 bases, and 7 bases lay in between.

J is TRBJ1-4 and V is TRBV5-4; TRBD1 agrees at 11 bases. This CDR3 spans 15 amino acids. CDR1 is SGHNT, CDR2 YYREEE, per germline (reference sequence). Trimming removed 4 bases from V and 7 bases from J; junction bases left unmatched: 6. CDR3 amino acids: CASSPGTGGGEKLFF. In DNA form, the CDR3 reads TGTGCCAGCAGCCCAGGGACAGGGGGAGGTGAAAAACTGTTTTTT.

The chain uses TRBV29-1 and TRBJ1-1; D unresolved. The ends were cut back, 6 bases at V and 0 bases at J, with 8 bases in the middle. CDR1 and CDR2 from the germline V gene are SQVTM and ANQGSEA. The CDR3 has 12 residues. CDR3 loop: CSVDTLNTEAFF. CDR3 sequence (DNA): TGCAGCGTAGACACCCTGAACACTGAAGCTTTCTTT.

V and J are TRBV3-1 (or the pseudogene TRBV3-2) and TRBJ2-3; D possibly corresponds to TRBD1 (6 bases). Germline V gene lookup returns CDR1 LGHDT and CDR2 YNNKEL (reference sequence). Trimming took 1 base from V and 6 from J, leaving 17 bases between them. The CDR3 loop spans 16 amino acids. CDR3 in DNA: TGTGCCAGCAGCCAAGTGGGCAGGGGAATGCTTGATACGCAGTATTTT. It translates to CASSQVGRGMLDTQYF.

As regards this clone: This CDR3 is also generated by other DNA sequences in the sample. The chain is built from TRBV19 and TRBJ2-1, with D tentatively TRBD1 (6 bases). V lost 6 bases, J lost 1 base, and 10 bases lay in between. The germline V gene has CDR1 LNHDA and CDR2 SQIVND (reference sequence). The CDR3 is 14 amino acids. DNA for the CDR3: TGTGCCAGTAGAAACGACAGGTCCTACAATGAGCAGTTCTTC. This encodes CASRNDRSYNEQFF.

The genes are TRBV29-1 and TRBJ2-2; TRBD2 is a possible D gene (5 bases). The CDR3 spans 12 residues. V was cut by 7 bases and J by 3 bases, with 9 bases left in between. Germline V gives CDR1 SQVTM, CDR2 ANQGSEA. The DNA for the CDR3 is TGCAGCGCCGGGGTTTACACCGGGGAGCTGTTTTTT. It is translated as CSAGVYTGELFF.